A selection of T cell receptor beta chains follows, all from one sample in a study of T cell repertoires in cytomegalovirus infection. Via MiXCR, TCRdb re-called the reads, giving one row per CDR3 protein. The table records 740,000 or so distinct CDR3 sequences, 35% to 45% of them present only once. The specimen sequenced was PBMCs. These receptor sequences come from a human donor in good health (CMV status not recorded). Some clones in this sample may be carry-over from other donors' samples. The CDR3 runs from the conserved cysteine through the conserved F or W. D genes are given only for firm matches. Clone size is stated in some rows and not others, as once, few, many or a class when expanded.

V gene: TRBV5-1; clone size: few; CDR3 length: 15; J gene: TRBJ1-2; D gene: -; CDR3 protein: CASSDPGREHYGYTF; CDR3 DNA: TGCGCCAGCAGCGACCCTGGCAGGGAACACTATGGCTACACCTTC
V gene: TRBV27; clone size: -; CDR3 length: 15; J gene: TRBJ1-6; D gene: -; CDR3 protein: CASSYLEGSNSPLHF; CDR3 DNA: TGTGCCAGCAGTTACCTCGAGGGGTCTAATTCACCCCTCCACTTT
V gene: TRBV11-1; clone size: -; CDR3 length: 17; J gene: TRBJ2-7; D gene: -; CDR3 protein: CASSLVAGWTLTYEQYF; CDR3 DNA: TGTGCCAGCAGCTTAGTGGCGGGATGGACCCTAACCTACGAGCAGTACTTC
V gene: TRBV14; clone size: -; CDR3 length: 15; J gene: TRBJ2-6; D gene: -; CDR3 protein: CASSRGHSGANVLTF; CDR3 DNA: TGTGCCAGCAGCCGAGGTCACTCTGGGGCCAACGTCCTGACTTTC
V gene: TRBV7-2; clone size: -; CDR3 length: 14; J gene: TRBJ1-1; D gene: TRBD1; CDR3 protein: CASSSGQGGLEAFF; CDR3 DNA: TGTGCCAGCAGCTCGGGACAGGGGGGCCTCGAAGCTTTCTTT
V gene: TRBV7-9; clone size: few; CDR3 length: 14; J gene: TRBJ1-4; D gene: TRBD1; CDR3 protein: CASSLVQGAQKLFF; CDR3 DNA: TGTGCCAGCAGCTTAGTCCAGGGGGCTCAAAAACTGTTTTTT
V gene: TRBV19; clone size: -; CDR3 length: 13; J gene: TRBJ2-2; D gene: -; CDR3 protein: CASMFDVPGELFF; CDR3 DNA: TGTGCCAGTATGTTCGACGTCCCAGGGGAGCTGTTTTTT
V gene: TRBV20-1; clone size: -; CDR3 length: 13; J gene: TRBJ1-1; D gene: -; CDR3 protein: CSARSNMNTEAFF; CDR3 DNA: TGCAGTGCTAGGTCGAATATGAACACTGAAGCTTTCTTT
V gene: TRBV6-6; clone size: -; CDR3 length: 13; J gene: TRBJ2-1; D gene: TRBD1; CDR3 protein: CAGQGAFYNEQFF; CDR3 DNA: TGTGCCGGACAGGGGGCTTTCTACAATGAGCAGTTCTTC
V gene: TRBV7-9; clone size: few; CDR3 length: 16; J gene: TRBJ1-2; D gene: TRBD1; CDR3 protein: CASSLMDREEGYGYTF; CDR3 DNA: TGTGCCAGCAGCCTAATGGACAGGGAGGAGGGATATGGCTACACCTTC
V gene: TRBV7-2; clone size: many; CDR3 length: 15; J gene: TRBJ1-2; D gene: -; CDR3 protein: CASSERQGTSYGYTF; CDR3 DNA: TGTGCCAGCAGCGAACGGCAGGGGACTAGCTATGGCTACACCTTC
V gene: TRBV20-1; clone size: many; CDR3 length: 15; J gene: TRBJ1-5; D gene: -; CDR3 protein: CSASPGLSRHQPQHF; CDR3 DNA: TGCAGTGCTAGTCCCGGACTTTCGCGGCACCAGCCCCAGCATTTT
V gene: TRBV12-3/TRBV12-4; clone size: few; CDR3 length: 15; J gene: TRBJ2-1; D gene: TRBD2; CDR3 protein: CASSSGTSGPNEQFF; CDR3 DNA: TGTGCCAGCAGTTCCGGGACTAGCGGTCCCAATGAGCAGTTCTTC
V gene: TRBV5-6; clone size: few; CDR3 length: 16; J gene: TRBJ2-2; D gene: -; CDR3 protein: CASSLDRAPNTGELFF; CDR3 DNA: TGTGCCAGCAGCTTAGATAGGGCGCCGAACACCGGGGAGCTGTTTTTT
V gene: TRBV4-3; clone size: -; CDR3 length: 17; J gene: TRBJ2-2; D gene: -; CDR3 protein: CASSQQAQGRRTGELFF; CDR3 DNA: TGCGCCAGCAGCCAACAGGCGCAGGGAAGGAGGACCGGGGAGCTGTTTTTT
V gene: TRBV10-3; clone size: few; CDR3 length: 14; J gene: TRBJ2-3; D gene: -; CDR3 protein: CAISGHRAGDTQYF; CDR3 DNA: TGTGCCATCAGTGGGCACAGGGCGGGAGATACGCAGTATTTT
V gene: TRBV12-3/TRBV12-4; clone size: many; CDR3 length: 15; J gene: TRBJ1-2; D gene: TRBD1; CDR3 protein: CASSLTAGGAHGYTF; CDR3 DNA: TGTGCCAGCAGTTTGACGGCAGGGGGTGCGCATGGCTACACCTTC
V gene: TRBV23-1; clone size: -; CDR3 length: 20; J gene: TRBJ2-2; D gene: TRBD1; CDR3 protein: CASRRVDQDRGRLDTGELFF; CDR3 DNA: TGCGCCAGCCGTCGAGTGGACCAGGACAGGGGGCGACTGGACACCGGGGAGCTGTTTTTT
V gene: TRBV9; clone size: few; CDR3 length: 13; J gene: TRBJ1-1; D gene: -; CDR3 protein: CASSVSFLDEAFF; CDR3 DNA: TGTGCCAGCAGCGTATCCTTTTTGGATGAAGCTTTCTTT
V gene: TRBV11-2; clone size: -; CDR3 length: 18; J gene: TRBJ2-4; D gene: TRBD2; CDR3 protein: CASSLDPSGGAAKNIQYF; CDR3 DNA: TGTGCCAGCAGCTTAGACCCCAGCGGGGGGGCCGCCAAAAACATTCAGTACTTC
V gene: TRBV10-3; clone size: -; CDR3 length: 12; J gene: TRBJ2-7; D gene: TRBD2; CDR3 protein: CAVSSGSYEQYF; CDR3 DNA: TGTGCCGTTTCTAGCGGGAGCTACGAGCAGTACTTC
V gene: TRBV7-8; clone size: -; CDR3 length: 18; J gene: TRBJ2-3; D gene: -; CDR3 protein: CASSPTYRDEGSTDTQYF; CDR3 DNA: TGTGCCAGCAGTCCTACCTACCGCGACGAAGGAAGCACAGATACGCAGTATTTT
V gene: TRBV7-3; clone size: few; CDR3 length: 17; J gene: TRBJ1-2; D gene: -; CDR3 protein: CASSLKGGVQAHYGYTF; CDR3 DNA: TGTGCCAGCAGCTTAAAAGGAGGGGTCCAGGCCCACTATGGCTACACCTTC
V gene: TRBV19; clone size: -; CDR3 length: 17; J gene: TRBJ2-1; D gene: TRBD2; CDR3 protein: CASSFALSGRAEWEQFF; CDR3 DNA: TGTGCCAGTAGTTTCGCCCTTAGCGGGAGGGCAGAATGGGAGCAGTTCTTC
V gene: TRBV29-1; clone size: -; CDR3 length: 14; J gene: TRBJ1-4; D gene: -; CDR3 protein: CSVSGAATNEKLFF; CDR3 DNA: TGCAGCGTTTCGGGGGCGGCAACTAATGAAAAACTGTTTTTT
V gene: TRBV28; clone size: once; CDR3 length: 16; J gene: TRBJ2-5; D gene: -; CDR3 protein: CASSLAGDVVGETQYF; CDR3 DNA: TGTGCCAGCAGTTTAGCCGGGGACGTGGTGGGAGAGACCCAGTACTTC
V gene: TRBV5-8; clone size: -; CDR3 length: 17; J gene: TRBJ1-1; D gene: TRBD1; CDR3 protein: CASSSYRRQGGEAEAFF; CDR3 DNA: TGTGCCAGCAGCTCCTACCGAAGACAGGGCGGGGAGGCTGAAGCTTTCTTT
V gene: TRBV19; clone size: -; CDR3 length: 14; J gene: TRBJ1-1; D gene: TRBD1; CDR3 protein: CASRQGTMNTEAFF; CDR3 DNA: TGTGCCAGTAGACAGGGGACGATGAACACTGAAGCTTTCTTT
V gene: TRBV6-5; clone size: few; CDR3 length: 17; J gene: TRBJ2-7; D gene: TRBD2; CDR3 protein: CASSYQLPELAAYEQYF; CDR3 DNA: TGTGCCAGCAGTTACCAACTTCCCGAACTAGCGGCCTACGAGCAGTACTTC
V gene: TRBV12-3/TRBV12-4; clone size: -; CDR3 length: 14; J gene: TRBJ1-2; D gene: -; CDR3 protein: CASSQAGRNYGYTF; CDR3 DNA: TGTGCCAGCAGTCAAGCGGGCCGTAACTATGGCTACACCTTC
V gene: TRBV28; clone size: few; CDR3 length: 13; J gene: TRBJ1-1; D gene: -; CDR3 protein: CASSLSRDAEAFF; CDR3 DNA: TGTGCCAGCAGTTTATCCAGGGACGCTGAAGCTTTCTTT
V gene: TRBV5-1; clone size: few; CDR3 length: 15; J gene: TRBJ1-5; D gene: -; CDR3 protein: CASSPAVGSNQPQHF; CDR3 DNA: TGCGCCAGCAGCCCGGCCGTCGGGAGCAATCAGCCCCAGCATTTT
V gene: TRBV11-2; clone size: -; CDR3 length: 17; J gene: TRBJ2-3; D gene: TRBD2; CDR3 protein: CASSLGPSGGAADTQYF; CDR3 DNA: TGTGCCAGCAGCTTAGGCCCTAGCGGGGGGGCCGCAGATACGCAGTATTTT
V gene: TRBV5-1; clone size: -; CDR3 length: 15; J gene: TRBJ2-5; D gene: TRBD2; CDR3 protein: CASSTAGGSVETQYF; CDR3 DNA: TGCGCCAGCAGCACCGCGGGGGGGAGCGTAGAGACCCAGTACTTC
V gene: TRBV7-2; clone size: -; CDR3 length: 18; J gene: TRBJ1-1; D gene: TRBD1; CDR3 protein: CASSLRGQGAWGNTEAFF; CDR3 DNA: TGTGCCAGCAGCTTACGCGGACAGGGGGCTTGGGGGAACACTGAAGCTTTCTTT
V gene: TRBV6-1; clone size: few; CDR3 length: 14; J gene: TRBJ2-6; D gene: -; CDR3 protein: CASTEDSGANVLTF; CDR3 DNA: TGTGCCAGCACGGAGGACTCTGGGGCCAACGTCCTGACTTTC
V gene: TRBV5-4; clone size: -; CDR3 length: 15; J gene: TRBJ2-2; D gene: TRBD1; CDR3 protein: CASSSPGTGTGELFF; CDR3 DNA: TGTGCCAGCAGCTCGCCCGGGACAGGGACCGGGGAGCTGTTTTTT
V gene: TRBV6-2/TRBV6-3; clone size: -; CDR3 length: 15; J gene: TRBJ2-1; D gene: -; CDR3 protein: CASAPTWGSLNEQFF; CDR3 DNA: TGTGCCAGCGCACCCACATGGGGGTCCCTCAATGAGCAGTTCTTC
V gene: TRBV7-8; clone size: many; CDR3 length: 14; J gene: TRBJ1-3; D gene: -; CDR3 protein: CASSFRGTGNTIYF; CDR3 DNA: TGTGCCAGCAGCTTCCGGGGAACCGGAAACACCATATATTTT
V gene: TRBV12-3/TRBV12-4; clone size: -; CDR3 length: 14; J gene: TRBJ2-1; D gene: -; CDR3 protein: CASSRTGFYNEQFF; CDR3 DNA: TGTGCCAGCAGTAGGACTGGGTTCTACAATGAGCAGTTCTTC
V gene: TRBV20-1; clone size: -; CDR3 length: 17; J gene: TRBJ1-5; D gene: -; CDR3 protein: CSAASSRTGNRNQPQHF; CDR3 DNA: TGCAGTGCTGCATCTTCGAGGACGGGGAATAGGAATCAGCCCCAGCATTTT
V gene: TRBV19; clone size: -; CDR3 length: 13; J gene: TRBJ2-1; D gene: -; CDR3 protein: CASQLRMGNEQFF; CDR3 DNA: TGTGCCAGCCAACTCAGGATGGGCAATGAGCAGTTCTTC
V gene: TRBV7-2; clone size: many; CDR3 length: 16; J gene: TRBJ1-3; D gene: -; CDR3 protein: CASSSWTDSRRNTIYF; CDR3 DNA: TGTGCCAGCAGCTCGTGGACCGACAGTAGAAGAAACACCATATATTTT